A selection of T cell receptor beta chains follows, all from one sample in a study of technical replicates of blood from a handful of donors. Libraries were prepared by immunoSEQ multiplex PCR; TCRdb keeps only in-frame clonotypes and omits some of them. Counted here are approximately 13,000 clones, roughly 77% occurring once; the ten biggest clones make up less than 15%. Specimen: PBMCs. The receptors here all came from a human donor in good health. Both conserved end residues are trimmed from each CDR3. The order of the fields is V gene, D gene, CDR3 protein. The D gene is left open where the match is weak.

>TRBV27|TRBD2
ASSHLAANTGELF
>TRBV6-6|-
ASSYSISEDQPQH
>TRBV7-9|TRBD2
ALQPGTSMGTDTQY
>TRBV7-9|TRBD2
ASIKTAGGAGTGELF
>TRBV9|-
ASSAWDKQPEAF
>TRBV5-4|-
ASSTLYGGANTGELF
>TRBV5-1|-
ASSLGGGSTDTQY
>TRBV4-2|TRBD2
ATRTSGNYNEQF
>TRBV11-2|-
ASSLQETQY
>TRBV7-2|-
ASSLLGGANYGYT
>TRBV29-1|-
SVRAGTGHMAQY
>TRBV7-9|TRBD1
ASSPGQATYEQY
>TRBV10-1|TRBD1
ASSSGQGRDQPQH
>TRBV11-2|TRBD2
ASSPSGPAYEQY
>TRBV7-9|-
ASSKGSAEAF
>TRBV10-2|TRBD1
ASRPTGRTEAF
>TRBV2|TRBD2
ASSEMGLAANNEQF
>TRBV2|-
ARRDNPNTEAF
>TRBV28|-
ASSSWTESAFS
>TRBV12-2|-
ASRLALRAGHEQY
>TRBV6-1|-
ASSEAGGRAGGNIQY
>TRBV19|TRBD2
ASRKREGLDEQF
>TRBV5-1|-
ASSLTVSTGELF
>TRBV28|-
ASTLDTSGNTIY
>TRBV10-3|TRBD2
AISEGAQGSEREDEQY
>TRBV11-2|TRBD1
ASSDGTGRSGPYEQY
>TRBV9|TRBD2
ASSVGALAGDEQF
>TRBV28|-
ASSFSLTEAF
>TRBV2|TRBD1
ASSTYRGGYT
>TRBV18|-
ASSPTDSRSSGNTIY
>TRBV7-9|-
ASSLGPGTANEKLF
>TRBV6-6|TRBD1
ASSRTGDGYT
>TRBV5-8|-
ASSLEVREEKLF
>TRBV7-6|TRBD1
ASSARTGFNEKLF
>TRBV7-9|-
ASSLGQGGQPQH
>TRBV5-4|TRBD1
ASSLGGTGIDGYT
>TRBV13|-
ASSLAGAFGTEAF
>TRBV7-9|-
ASSGLDNEQF
>TRBV7-9|-
ASSLDSGSYNEQF
>TRBV21-1|-
ASTSWSGRAGELF
>TRBV7-8|-
ASSLADKYQPQH
>TRBV10-3|-
AITGSGDTQY
>TRBV5-1|-
ASSSQGSYNEQF
>TRBV19|-
ASSSRRSEYYEQY
>TRBV7-9|-
ASSFQGTGELF